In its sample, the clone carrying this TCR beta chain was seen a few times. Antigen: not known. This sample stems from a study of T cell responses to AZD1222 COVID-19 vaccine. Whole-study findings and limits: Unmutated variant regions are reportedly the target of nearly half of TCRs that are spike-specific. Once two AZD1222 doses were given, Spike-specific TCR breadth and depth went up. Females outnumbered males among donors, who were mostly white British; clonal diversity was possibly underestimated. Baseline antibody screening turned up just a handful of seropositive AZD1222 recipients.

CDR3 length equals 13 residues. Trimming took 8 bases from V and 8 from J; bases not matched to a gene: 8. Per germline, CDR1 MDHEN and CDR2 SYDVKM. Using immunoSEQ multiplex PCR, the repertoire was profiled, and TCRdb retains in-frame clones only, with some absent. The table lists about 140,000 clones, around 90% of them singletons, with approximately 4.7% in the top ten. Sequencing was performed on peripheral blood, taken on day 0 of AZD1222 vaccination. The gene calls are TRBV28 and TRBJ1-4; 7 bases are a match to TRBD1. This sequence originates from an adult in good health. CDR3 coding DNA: TGTGCCAGCGTTACAGGGGATCGGGAAAAACTGTTTTTT. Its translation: CASVTGDREKLFF. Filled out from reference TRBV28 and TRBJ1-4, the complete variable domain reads DVKVTQSSRYLVKRTGEKVFLECVQDMDHENMFWYRQDPGLGLRLIYFSYDVKMKEKGDIPEGYSVSREKKERFSLILESASTNQTSMYLCASVTGDREKLFFGSGTQLSVL.